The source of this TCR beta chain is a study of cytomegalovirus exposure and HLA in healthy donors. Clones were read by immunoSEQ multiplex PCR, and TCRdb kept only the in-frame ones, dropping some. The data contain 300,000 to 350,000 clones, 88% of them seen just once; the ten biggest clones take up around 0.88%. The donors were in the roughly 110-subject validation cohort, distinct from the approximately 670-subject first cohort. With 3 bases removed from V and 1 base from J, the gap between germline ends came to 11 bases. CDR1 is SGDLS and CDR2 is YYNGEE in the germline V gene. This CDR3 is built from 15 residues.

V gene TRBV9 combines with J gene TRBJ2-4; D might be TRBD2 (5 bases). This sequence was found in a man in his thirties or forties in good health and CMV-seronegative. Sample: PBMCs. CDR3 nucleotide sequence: TGTGCCAGCAGCGCCGGAGGAGAGGCCAAAAACATTCAGTACTTC. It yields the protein CASSAGGEAKNIQYF.